Following are 19 T cell receptor beta chains from one sample sequenced in a study of vaccination and CD4 T cells after COVID-19. With the Oncomine TCR Beta short-read assay, DNA from cultured CD4+ T cells was sequenced. TCRdb analysed the PCR reads with MiXCR anew, one entry per CDR3 protein. The data contain about 17,000 distinct CDR3 sequences, less than 65% of them singletons. Treatment indicated: roughly nine-day PBMC culture with coronavirus spike peptide pools or control peptides (ViraFEST assay). Their target antigens are unknown. Sample: CD4+ T cells from blood, cultured in vitro. These receptors all stem from a human donor who had recovered from COVID-19.

J is TRBJ1-2 and V is TRBV10-3; the D is unclear. The CDR3 spans 17 residues. In germline, CDR1 is ENHRY, CDR2 SYGVKD. V was cut by 2 bases and J by 3 bases, with 19 bases left in between. CDR3 residues: CAISEREWVEVDYGYTF. As DNA, the CDR3 is TGTGCCATCAGTGAGAGGGAATGGGTTGAAGTCGACTATGGCTACACCTTC.

This chain joins TRBV5-6 and TRBJ2-1; the D is unclear. Trimming took off 4 bases at V and 8 bases at J, with 13 bases between the two ends. This CDR3 is built from 13 residues. Germline V gene sequence: CDR1 SGHDT, CDR2 YYEEEE. The CDR3 is CASSGVGNYEQFF. The CDR3, as DNA: TGTGCCAGCAGCGGAGTGGGGAATTATGAGCAGTTCTTC.

The rearrangement links TRBV30 to TRBJ1-2; a possible D gene is TRBD1 (6 bases). The germline gives CDR1 GTSNPN, CDR2 SVGIG (reference sequence). The ends were cut back, 6 bases at V and 8 bases at J, with 22 bases in the middle. This CDR3 has 14 amino acids. The DNA of the CDR3 is TGTGCCTGCTCTTTACGGAGCAGGGGAGGGGGCTACACCTTC. It yields the protein CACSLRSRGGGYTF.

A few counts support this clonotype. The rearrangement uses TRBV27 and TRBJ1-6, with D hard to call. The CDR3 spans 15 residues. Germline assignment: CDR1 MNHEY and CDR2 SMNVEV (reference sequence). Trimming cost V 9 bases and J 7 bases, with 19 bases left between them. This CDR3 is CARAQRPYPNSPLHF. The CDR3 DNA reads as TGTGCCAGGGCACAGAGACCCTACCCCAATTCACCCCTCCACTTT.

The CDR3 protein is CASTETGTGNGYTF. Written as DNA, the CDR3 is TGTGCCAGCACTGAGACCGGGACAGGGAATGGCTACACCTTC. The gene calls are TRBV6-1 and TRBJ1-2, with 9 positions matching TRBD1. In germline, CDR1 is MNHNS, CDR2 SASEGT. V was pared by 7 bases and J by 6 bases, with 9 bases of the junction left unmatched. There are 14 residues in the CDR3.

The V and J genes are TRBV24-1 and TRBJ2-1; D gene uncertain. Trimming pared 3 bases from V and 6 bases from J, leaving 17 bases between. The CDR3 covers 16 residues. Per germline, CDR1 KGHDR and CDR2 SFDVKD. The CDR3 DNA sequence: TGTGCCACCAGTGATACCCGTCTCGGCTACCTCAATGAGCAGTTCTTC. This codes for CATSDTRLGYLNEQFF.

The gene calls are TRBV10-3 and TRBJ2-3; 7 bases match TRBD2. The CDR3 consists of 15 residues. The germline CDR1 and CDR2 sequences are ENHRY and SYGVKD. Germline trimming cut 6 bases from V and 2 bases from J; bases unmatched to any gene: 8. The CDR3 DNA is TGTGCCATCAGCGGGGCTAGCGGATTCACAGATACGCAGTATTTT. Translating it yields CAISGASGFTDTQYF.

The rearrangement joins TRBV7-9 to TRBJ2-5; tentative D call: TRBD1 (5 bases). Per the germline V gene, CDR1 is SEHNR and CDR2 is FQNEAQ (reference sequence). Trimming shortened V by 0 bases and J by 3 bases, and 8 bases separated the two germline ends. CDR3 length equals 14 residues. In DNA form, the CDR3 reads TGTGCCAGCAGCTTAGCGGTCAGGGAAGAGACCCAGTACTTC. This translates into CASSLAVREETQYF.

This chain connects TRBV6-4 to TRBJ2-1; the D gene is possibly TRBD1 (6 bases). The germline CDR1 and CDR2 sequences are MRHNA and SNTAGT. This CDR3 has 14 residues. V was clipped by 8 bases and J by 12 bases, with 23 bases between them. The CDR3 coding sequence is TGTGCCAGCGCACGGGACGGAGTGATAGGGGGGCAGTTCTTC. Amino acids: CASARDGVIGGQFF.

V gene TRBV5-1 combines with J gene TRBJ2-7; 9 bases line up with TRBD1. The V segment lost 0 bases and the J segment 4 bases; nucleotides outside the gene matches: 8. The CDR3 runs 16 residues. CDR1 and CDR2 from the germline V gene are SGHRS and YFSETQ. This chain's CDR3 is CASSLASGTGIYEQYF. As DNA, the CDR3 is TGCGCCAGCAGCTTGGCCTCCGGGACAGGGATATACGAGCAGTACTTC. Filled out from reference TRBV5-1 and TRBJ2-7, the complete variable domain reads KAGVTQTPRYLIKTRGQQVTLSCSPISGHRSVSWYQQTPGQGLQFLFEYFSETQRNKGNFPGRFSGRQFSNSRSEMNVSTLELGDSALYLCASSLASGTGIYEQYFGPGTRLTVT.

This clonotype was counted between two and nine times. The V and J genes are TRBV6-5 and TRBJ1-1, with 11 bases fitting TRBD1. The CDR3 runs 16 residues. V lost 0 bases, J lost 6 bases, and 6 bases stayed unmatched. Germline CDR1 MNHEY, CDR2 SVGAGI. The CDR3 DNA reads as TGTGCCAGCAGTTACTCATTGGGACAGGGGGAGGCTGAAGCTTTCTTT. It yields the protein CASSYSLGQGEAEAFF.

V usage is TRBV20-1 and J usage is TRBJ2-1; 11 bases match TRBD2. V lost 0 bases to trimming and J lost 4 bases; unmatched junction nucleotides: 8. Germline CDR1 DFQATT, CDR2 SNEGSKA (reference sequence). The CDR3 covers 17 residues. The CDR3: CSARDLTGTSGYNEQFF. In DNA form, the CDR3 reads TGCAGTGCTAGAGACCTGACCGGGACTAGCGGTTACAATGAGCAGTTCTTC.

The gene calls are TRBV6-5 and TRBJ2-2; D is unclear. Germline values: CDR1 MNHEY, CDR2 SVGAGI. With 2 bases removed from V and 5 bases from J, the gap between germline ends came to 3 bases. This CDR3 is 12 amino acids long. The CDR3 nucleotides read TGTGCCAGCAGTTACCAGACCGGGGAGCTGTTTTTT. This codes for CASSYQTGELFF.

V and J are TRBV30 and TRBJ1-2; D not resolved. Germline loops: CDR1 GTSNPN, CDR2 SVGIG (reference sequence). V was trimmed by 0 bases and J by 1 base, leaving 12 bases between them. CDR3 length: 15 amino acids. CDR3 nucleotide sequence: TGTGCCTGGAGTGTACACTCAACGGGTAACTATGGCTACACCTTC. The encoded protein is CAWSVHSTGNYGYTF.

This clonotype was observed a few times. The CDR3 DNA sequence: TGCAGTGCGTTCCCTAGGGGGTTGAACACTGAAGCTTTCTTT. Translation gives CSAFPRGLNTEAFF. The rearrangement links TRBV20-1 to TRBJ1-1, with D possibly matching TRBD1 (6 bases). The germline gives CDR1 DFQATT, CDR2 SNEGSKA (reference sequence). This CDR3 comprises 14 residues. With 6 bases removed from V and 0 bases from J, the gap between germline ends came to 14 bases.

This clonotype was seen a handful of times. The chain recombines TRBV7-3 with TRBJ2-2; TRBD2 agrees at 16 bases. The germline V gene has CDR1 SGHTA and CDR2 FQGTGA. V was pared by 0 bases and J by 5 bases, with 6 bases of the junction left unmatched. CDR3 size: 19 residues. Here the CDR3 reads CASSLTGRGLAGGTGELFF. The CDR3 nucleotides are TGTGCCAGCAGCTTAACGGGAAGGGGACTAGCGGGAGGGACCGGGGAGCTGTTTTTT.

The rearrangement joins TRBV20-1 to TRBJ1-2; no firm D call. This CDR3 contains 14 residues. In germline, CDR1 is DFQATT, CDR2 SNEGSKA (reference sequence). V was pared by 1 base and J by 3 bases, with 12 bases between. The DNA of the CDR3 is TGCAGTGCTAGAGGCCCCCGTGGGGACTATGGCTACACCTTC. The encoded protein is CSARGPRGDYGYTF.

This clonotype has a single count. V gene TRBV12-3 or TRBV12-4 combines with J gene TRBJ2-3; TRBD2 might be the D (6 bases). V was cut by 0 bases and J by 4 bases, with 11 bases left in between. The CDR3 consists of 15 residues. The CDR3 coding sequence is TGTGCCAGCAGTTTAGCGCTCGGGGGAGCAGATACGCAGTATTTT. Residues: CASSLALGGADTQYF.

CDR3 loop: CASSGQGRAGQPQHF. The DNA for the CDR3 is TGTGCCAGCAGTGGACAGGGACGGGCTGGGCAGCCCCAGCATTTT. J is TRBJ1-5 and V is TRBV27, with 8 nucleotides matching TRBD1. Germline V gives CDR1 MNHEY, CDR2 SMNVEV (reference sequence). This CDR3 is 15 amino acids long. The V and J ends lost 5 bases and 7 bases, in that order; junction bases with no gene match: 10.